This TCR beta chain was captured in a study of cytomegalovirus exposure and HLA in healthy donors (dated by TCRdb to between 2016 and 2019). With regard to the full study: An earlier analysis of more than 550 of the donors reported 250 to 350 Gb of sequence data and about 120 million unique TCR beta sequences obtained from some 170 million T cells. Roughly 290 gigabases of sequencing data and approximately 92 million unique TCR sequences made up an early release that covered fewer than 650 HLA-typed donors. Of the roughly 400 genotyped donors, 81% were placed in the genetic ancestry cluster associated with self-reported Caucasian donors. The aim of the study was to test whether cataloging public T cell receptors could identify signatures of past pathogen exposure. The T cell repertoires of some 700 subjects were profiled by immunosequencing and related to cytomegalovirus serostatus. In addition to the first cohort of hundreds of subjects, a separate validation cohort of about 120 different subjects was used. The study combined high-throughput TCR immunosequencing, statistical association of individual TCRs with disease status, and machine learning to predict cytomegalovirus infection status. To study patterns of TCR occurrence, a later analysis re-analyzed previously published TCR beta repertoires from around 660 donors and added high-resolution HLA genotyping. The later analysis used no new phenotypic data to find candidate immune exposures, relying instead on TCR beta sequences and their occurrence across donors. To decide whether each TCR beta V gene segment behaved as functional or pseudogenic, an earlier analysis of several hundred of the donors relied on high-throughput TCR beta sequencing. Alongside the repertoire data, information on donor age, sex, ethnicity and CMV serostatus was compiled. Genome-wide SNP genotypes for about 65% of the roughly 700 donors were used in a later genetic analysis, which treated that subset as a discovery cohort. All discovery cohort repertoires had been generated on a single sequencing platform. Both class I and class II loci were covered by HLA typing, at four-digit resolution. The number of typed donors differed by locus: about 620-640 for A, B, C, DRB1 and DQB1; some 500 for DQA1; roughly 600 for DPA1; and around 450 for DPB1. Four or five DR-DQ haplotypes were treated as single units for association and clustering because of strong linkage in the cohort. Across approximately 400 genotyped donors of the cohort, an average of 235,054 unique TCR beta nucleotide sequences per donor were sequenced, and roughly a sixth of those sequences were non-productive. Broader findings and caveats from the paper: The authors suggested that the approach could potentially be extended to other disease states and immunological phenotypes. A further reported finding was that TCR beta sequences accurately predicted the HLA-A and HLA-B alleles for most subjects in the first cohort. In a later genetic analysis, fewer N-insertions in productive TCRs were reported among donors in an Asian-associated ancestry cluster than the approximately 670-donor mean. The earlier analysis of about 600 of the donors excluded about 16 rarely observed V segments, including chromosome 9 orphons, because counts were too low. The only immune exposure information available for the cohort was CMV serostatus. In this cohort, only TCR beta chains were sequenced, and detectable features were limited by the absence of alpha or paired-chain data. A cluster of highly shared sequence variants was judged likely to be a technical artifact of the sequencing pipeline. A later analysis found that HLA-associated TCR beta chains were more clonally expanded and had lower generation probabilities than equally common non-associated chains. A later analysis found that most CMV-associated TCR beta chains appeared HLA-restricted, with HLA associations seemingly driven largely by CMV exposure. In a later analysis, the rate of TCR association differed among HLA loci, with DRB1 alleles having the most associated TCRs and HLA-C alleles having the fewest. The study listed around 160 TCR beta chains as associated with cytomegalovirus. Because the 87-base-pair reads could not distinguish some IMGT-functional V segments, including TRBV6-2 and TRBV6-3, those segments were excluded. In vitro tests confirmed that a few of the cytomegalovirus-associated TCR beta chains recognize cytomegalovirus antigens. Most TCR sequences were observed very rarely across donors, whereas some public TCRs were present in many individuals. The classifier was reported to diagnose cytomegalovirus status with high specificity and sensitivity in both the original and validation cohorts. Specific HLA alleles were associated with over 15,000 TCR beta sequences at a false discovery rate of 0.05 in a later analysis. Strong co-occurrence of HLA alleles, especially DR and DQ, made assigning TCR associations to individual alleles difficult. Several of the top co-occurrence clusters appeared to be linked to parvovirus B19, influenza, CMV and Epstein-Barr virus, according to a later analysis. A later genetic analysis associated a missense DCLRE1C variant with V-gene and J-gene trimming of TCR beta chains, and an independent cohort replicated the association. Because HLA typing was unavailable for some donors at each locus, only the typed subset was used in association tests. Sequencing depth was assumed to be roughly uniform across donors in the presence/absence analyses, though that assumption may not hold. Correlated functional status among segregating V segments might be attributable to linkage disequilibrium, but an unknown experimental factor could not be ruled out. Broadly in line with IMGT annotations, most TCR beta V segments showed up in productive rearrangements about 90% or about 30% of the time in an earlier analysis of a few hundred of the donors.

To note about this clone: There is no known antigen for this receptor. Base qualities are missing; no much larger clone stands one base away.

Libraries were constructed by the immunoSEQ multiplex PCR assay. The multiplex PCR relied on a mix of 60 forward primers for TCR Vbeta segments and 13 reverse primers for TCR Jbeta segments. Amplification of the CDR3 region of rearranged TCR beta genes was performed with a multiplex PCR assay on genomic DNA. The amplified TCR beta libraries were sequenced on the Illumina HiSeq System as 87-base-pair reads. The source study handled its data this way. In a later analysis, tens of millions of unique TCR beta chains were counted across the roughly 670 repertoires, and roughly 11 million of these chains were shared by at least two donors. Raw reads were error-corrected and collapsed into unique sequences with a nearest-neighbor algorithm that merged closely related sequences to remove PCR and sequencing errors. To assign V, D and J gene segments, CDR3 sequences were aligned to IMGT reference sequences. Each retained sequence needed at least a six-nucleotide match to both a V gene segment and a J gene segment. A rearrangement was called productive if the CDR3 had no stop codons and remained in frame with V and J, and every other rearrangement was called non-productive. CDR3 was defined by IMGT convention, running from the second conserved V-encoded cysteine to the conserved J-encoded phenylalanine. The earlier analysis of approximately 590 of the donors excluded any sequence lacking an unambiguous match to a single V gene segment. An earlier analysis of roughly 590 of the donors called V segments functional above 56.7% productive rearrangements and segregating when the between-donor standard deviation exceeded 5%. A statistical classification framework was built for diagnosing cytomegalovirus status from the catalog of TCR beta chain sequences. A later analysis assigned V and J genes by comparing TCR nucleotide sequences with IMGT/GENE-DB human TR gene sequences. The TCRdist pipeline was used in a later analysis to assign CDR3 sequences and most-parsimonious VDJ recombination scenarios. In a later analysis, every TCR beta chain was defined by the combination of its CDR3 amino acid sequence and its V-gene family, and reads without a unique V-gene family were dropped. A later analysis removed several hundred highly shared, low-generation-probability nucleotide sequences to deal with suspected cross-contamination and a sequencing artifact. For each public chain, a later analysis derived a clonal expansion index from normalized ranks of inferred template counts within each repertoire. A later analysis computed generation probabilities with a VDJ recombination model fitted to out-of-frame rearrangements, and checked the results against IGoR. A later analysis scored TCR-TCR, TCR-HLA and TCR-CMV co-occurrence with hypergeometric tests, applying a repertoire-size bias correction to TCR pairs. A later analysis estimated false discovery rates by permuting HLA or CMV assignments 20 times. In a later analysis, co-occurring TCRs were grouped using DBSCAN, with TCRdist sequence similarity added in when clustering inside HLA-allele-positive subsets. For co-occurrence clustering, repertoires with fewer than 30,000 or more than 120,000 public chains were excluded, along with 5 or 6 repertoires with anomalous nucleotide sharing. TCRdb mirrors the immuneACCESS table, restricted to in-frame sequences. Some clones are absent from its copies; in checked studies, under half trace to an unresolved V gene, and the reason for the others is unknown. D and trimming were read from the DNA, whereas the V and J calls and clone size are those reported in that table. The table for this sample lists a few hundred thousand clones; 85% to 95% of them were counted only once. The ten biggest clones cover roughly 1.5% of the sample.

In total, over 600 healthy bone marrow donors made up the cohort. At the time of sampling, all cohort members were nominally healthy, though unrecorded immune exposures were likely present. The donor was CMV seronegative and was included in the group of hundreds of seronegative cohort members. A peripheral blood sample was collected from each donor, and TCR beta sequencing was performed on peripheral blood mononuclear cells. The Qiagen DNeasy Blood Extraction Kit was used to extract genomic DNA from the blood cell samples. Via the germline V gene, CDR1 is SQVTM and CDR2 ANQGSEA. The CDR3 measures 15 amino acids from cysteine to phenylalanine. This entry keeps only the CDR3 DNA: 45 bases, framed from base 1. From V the trimming removes 7 bases and from J it removes 6 bases, while the gene matches leave 14 bases of the junction unaccounted for.

The receptor chain draws on TRBV29-1 and TRBJ2-2; 7 bases in the middle match TRBD2. The TCR comes from a girl aged 2-9 years in good health and CMV-seronegative. Sample: PBMCs. The base sequence is TGCAGCGCCGTGCTTGGGGGAGGGCCCGCCGGGGAGCTGTTTTTT. It translates as CSAVLGGGPAGELFF.